This TCR beta chain was recorded in a study of blood T cells in healthy people across ages. Next came a second PCR, run for roughly 6 to 11 cycles, which used a sample-barcoded 5' primer along with a J-beta primer mix. MiXCR, run by TCRdb on the 5' RACE reads, gives a single entry per CDR3 protein. This repertoire shows some 1 million distinct CDR3 sequences, 45% found once; its top ten account for 18%. Germline CDR1 SGHVS, CDR2 FQNEAQ. Trimming shortened V by 5 bases and J by 0 bases, and 20 bases separated the two germline ends. The CDR3 spans 19 residues. The sample, around 9.9 milliliters of peripheral blood, was drawn from each donor.

Material: blood. The V and J genes are TRBV7-8 and TRBJ1-6; D might be TRBD1 (5 bases). The TCR comes from a woman aged 60-75 years in good health. CDR3 bases: TGTGCCAGCAGCGTTAGTAGCCCGCCAGGGAGCTCCTATAATTCACCCCTCCACTTT. It codes for CASSVSSPPGSSYNSPLHF.